This entry lists 15 T cell receptor beta chains sequenced from one sample in a study of T cell responses to AZD1222 COVID-19 vaccine. The table came from immunoSEQ multiplex PCR; TCRdb's copy has only in-frame clones and leaves some out. The table includes 75,000 to 100,000 clones, about 90% detected once. This material consisted of peripheral blood, taken on day 0 of AZD1222 vaccination. These receptors were taken from an adult in good health.

The CDR3 bases are TGTGCCAGCAGTTTGCCAGGGCCCTATGGCTACACCTTC. It yields the protein CASSLPGPYGYTF. This chain uses TRBV6-5 with TRBJ1-2, with D possibly matching TRBD1 (5 bases). The CDR3 totals 13 residues. Germline V gives CDR1 MNHEY, CDR2 SVGAGI. V dropped 4 bases and J dropped 4 bases, with 10 bases sitting between them.

This CDR3 is CASRDRGDQPQHF. CDR3 DNA sequence: TGTGCCAGTAGGGATCGGGGGGATCAGCCCCAGCATTTT. The chain is built from TRBV19 and TRBJ1-5; D may be TRBD1 (5 bases). Germline V CDR1 and CDR2: LNHDA, SQIVND (reference sequence). Trimming cost V 6 bases and J 5 bases, with 11 bases left between them. The CDR3 is 13 amino acids.

The V and J genes are TRBV28 and TRBJ2-7; D possibly corresponds to TRBD2 (6 bases). Looked up from germline, CDR1 is MDHEN and CDR2 is SYDVKM. The length of the CDR3 is 15 residues. V dropped 5 bases and J dropped 6 bases, with 20 bases sitting between them. The CDR3 coding sequence is TGTGCCAGCAGTGTCGGGGGAGTTCTTATAGGCGAGCAGTACTTC. Translated, it gives CASSVGGVLIGEQYF.

Remarks on this clone: Other DNA sequences of this sample code for an identical CDR3. J is TRBJ2-7 and V is TRBV7-2; D is unresolved. Looked up from germline, CDR1 is SGHTA and CDR2 is FQGNSA. The CDR3 is 12 residues long. V was clipped by 0 bases and J by 4 bases, with 4 bases between them. The CDR3 sequence is CASSLARYEQYF. The CDR3 DNA follows: TGTGCCAGCAGCTTAGCGCGGTACGAGCAGTACTTC.

This chain links TRBV12-3 or TRBV12-4 with TRBJ2-7, with a possible D match to TRBD1 (5 bases). V lost 6 bases, J lost 0 bases, and 9 bases lay in between. This CDR3 contains 13 residues. The CDR3 DNA reads TGTGCCAGCAGCCCGGACACCTCCTACGAGCAGTACTTC. This encodes CASSPDTSYEQYF.

This chain uses TRBV7-3 with TRBJ2-4; tentatively, D is TRBD2 (6 bases). The CDR3 loop spans 16 amino acids. CDR1 SGHTA and CDR2 FQGTGA come from the germline V gene. Trimming took off 1 base at V and 7 bases at J, with 17 bases between the two ends. For the CDR3, the DNA is TGTGCCAGCAGCTTAATTTCGGTCGGGAGTTGGAACATTCAGTACTTC. Translated: CASSLISVGSWNIQYF.

The chain employs TRBV7-9 and TRBJ2-7; TRBD1 agrees at 7 bases. Unmatched junction bases numbered 3, after V lost 4 bases and J lost 3 bases. Germline CDR1 SEHNR, CDR2 FQNEAQ (reference sequence). The CDR3 is 13 amino acids. CDR3 loop: CASSSPGGYEQYF. The DNA for the CDR3 is TGTGCCAGCAGCTCACCAGGGGGCTACGAGCAGTACTTC.

The chain uses TRBV28 and TRBJ1-1; 9 positions agree with TRBD1. The germline CDR1 and CDR2 sequences are MDHEN and SYDVKM. CDR3 length: 16 amino acids. The trim removed 4 bases at V and 3 bases at J, leaving 9 bases unmatched. Here the CDR3 DNA reads TGTGCCAGCAGTTCACAGGGGGCGCATCAGTACACTGAAGCTTTCTTT. Translation gives CASSSQGAHQYTEAFF. The whole variable domain, filled in from reference TRBV28 and TRBJ1-1, reads DVKVTQSSRYLVKRTGEKVFLECVQDMDHENMFWYRQDPGLGLRLIYFSYDVKMKEKGDIPEGYSVSREKKERFSLILESASTNQTSMYLCASSSQGAHQYTEAFFGQGTRLTVV.

CDR3 nucleotides: TGTGCCAGTAGTCCCGAGGCCTACAATGAGCAGTTCTTC. This codes for CASSPEAYNEQFF. The chain has TRBV19 and TRBJ2-1; D remains ambiguous. Trimming cost V 5 bases and J 2 bases, with 7 bases left between them. This CDR3 contains 13 residues. The germline CDR1 and CDR2 sequences are LNHDA and SQIVND (reference sequence).

The chain uses TRBV11-2 and TRBJ2-7, with D possibly matching TRBD2 (7 bases). The V gene's germline CDR1 is SGHAT and CDR2 FQNNGV. This CDR3 has 17 amino acids. Trimming took off 5 bases at V and 4 bases at J, with 24 bases between the two ends. The CDR3 region is CASSRAVGGAAHYEQYF. DNA for the CDR3: TGTGCCAGCAGCCGCGCGGTGGGGGGGGCGGCCCATTACGAGCAGTACTTC.

This clone has just a few counts. The V and J genes are TRBV11-2 and TRBJ2-7; D ambiguous. This CDR3 is built from 13 residues. V was trimmed by 2 bases and J by 3 bases, leaving 8 bases between them. Germline CDR1 and CDR2: SGHAT and FQNNGV. Here the CDR3 DNA reads TGTGCCAGCAGCTTACAAGGGTACTACGAGCAGTACTTC. It specifies CASSLQGYYEQYF.

This clone was counted a single time. This chain connects TRBV28 to TRBJ2-7; 9 bases align to TRBD1. The V and J ends lost 5 bases and 6 bases, in that order; junction bases with no gene match: 8. The CDR3 has 14 amino acids. CDR1 is MDHEN, CDR2 SYDVKM, per germline. CDR3: CASSLRDRVAEQYF. In nucleotides, the CDR3 is TGTGCCAGCAGTCTCCGGGACAGGGTGGCCGAGCAGTACTTC. Based on the CDR3 plus reference TRBV28 and TRBJ2-7, the full variable domain is DVKVTQSSRYLVKRTGEKVFLECVQDMDHENMFWYRQDPGLGLRLIYFSYDVKMKEKGDIPEGYSVSREKKERFSLILESASTNQTSMYLCASSLRDRVAEQYFGPGTRLTVT.

The V call is TRBV7-7, the J call TRBJ2-2; 10 bases fit TRBD2. The V gene's germline CDR1 is SSHAT and CDR2 FNYEAQ (reference sequence). The CDR3 extends over 13 amino acids. For the CDR3, the DNA is TGTGCTAGCGGGGGGATGAACACCGGGGAGCTGTTTTTT. This sequence encodes CASGGMNTGELFF.

The chain combines TRBV5-6 with TRBJ2-7; no reliable D call. The CDR3 loop spans 13 amino acids. V lost 4 bases, J lost 7 bases, and 15 bases lay in between. CDR1 is SGHDT, CDR2 YYEEEE, per germline. The CDR3 DNA sequence: TGTGCCAGCAGCCGCCGTGGTGTAGGGGAGCAGTACTTC. Translation gives CASSRRGVGEQYF.

This chain joins TRBV5-1 and TRBJ2-7, with 8 bases matching TRBD2. Per germline, CDR1 SGHRS and CDR2 YFSETQ. The CDR3 spans 16 residues. Trimming removed 4 bases from V and 7 bases from J; junction bases left unmatched: 16. The CDR3 spells CASSPPDSAGVGEQYF. Here the CDR3 DNA reads TGCGCCAGCAGCCCACCCGACTCAGCGGGAGTGGGGGAGCAGTACTTC.